What follows is one TCR beta chain and its context. This specimen comes from a study of blood T cell repertoires in COVID-19. Background on the study: Researchers got acute and convalescent COVID-19 samples from the United States, Italy and Spain. T cells, B-cell-depleted T cells, or PBMCs supplied cDNA or gDNA.

From germline, CDR1 is SGHAT and CDR2 FQDESV (reference sequence). Germline trimming cut 4 bases from V and 8 bases from J; bases unmatched to any gene: 7. The CDR3 is 13 residues long. Per the original methods: The assay estimated nucleated cells by amplifying reference gene primers. Repertoires were generated with immunoSEQ multiplex PCR, while TCRdb's copy carries only in-frame clones and drops some. D and trimming come from the DNA, and the V and J calls and clone size come from that table. Counted here are roughly 380,000 clones, approximately 77% occurring once; the ten biggest clones make up more than 0.95%.

The source material was peripheral blood. The chain recombines TRBV11-1 with TRBJ2-7; 8 positions agree with TRBD2. The clonotype was recovered from a human donor with acute or convalescent COVID-19. The donor label of this sample is uncertain. CDR3 protein: CASSSGIAGKQYF. The CDR3 coding sequence is TGTGCCAGCAGCTCAGGGATAGCGGGGAAGCAGTACTTC.